Each of the 8 T cell receptor beta chains below was sequenced from the same sample in a study of cytomegalovirus exposure and HLA in healthy donors. PCR primers comprised 60 Vbeta and 13 Jbeta primers. The data were produced by immunoSEQ multiplex PCR, yet TCRdb's version contains in-frame clones alone and is incomplete. Of around 110,000 clones in the sample, around 65% were seen once. The sequenced material came from PBMCs. All receptors derive from a man between 18 and 29 years old in good health and CMV-seronegative.

The chain links TRBV28 to TRBJ1-1, with 9 bases aligning to TRBD1. The length of the CDR3 is 14 residues. CDR1 and CDR2 from the germline V gene are MDHEN and SYDVKM. Unmatched junction bases numbered 11, after V lost 11 bases and J lost 4 bases. CDR3 loop: CAGTTGGIGTEAFF. DNA for the CDR3: TGTGCCGGTACAACAGGGGGCATTGGCACTGAAGCTTTCTTT.

This chain uses TRBV11-2 with TRBJ1-1; no clear D gene. CDR3 size: 13 residues. Trimming cost V 2 bases and J 5 bases, with 9 bases left between them. CDR1 SGHAT and CDR2 FQNNGV come from the germline V gene. CDR3 sequence reads: CASSLTRDTEAFF. CDR3 coding DNA: TGTGCCAGCAGCTTAACGCGGGATACTGAAGCTTTCTTT.

This clone was detected once. The genes are TRBV4-1 and TRBJ2-7; D may be TRBD2 (5 bases). CDR1 MGHRA and CDR2 YSYEKL come from the germline V gene. The CDR3 totals 12 residues. Trimming pared 0 bases from V and 7 bases from J, leaving 7 bases between. CDR3 in DNA: TGCGCCAGCAGCCAAGAGCCGGGGGAGCAGTACTTC. It is translated as CASSQEPGEQYF.

V gene TRBV30 combines with J gene TRBJ1-2, with D possibly matching TRBD1 (5 bases). Germline V gene data show CDR1 as GTSNPN and CDR2 as SVGIG (reference sequence). This CDR3 region has 11 residues. The V gene lost 5 bases and the J gene lost 6 bases, with 10 bases spanning the gap. Here the CDR3 DNA reads TGTGCCTGGTTGGGGGAGGATGGCTACACCTTC. Its protein product is CAWLGEDGYTF.

The chain has TRBV2 and TRBJ1-1; D perhaps matches TRBD1 (6 bases). Germline values: CDR1 SNHLY, CDR2 FYNNEI. Trimming took off 5 bases at V and 7 bases at J, with 8 bases between the two ends. The CDR3 consists of 11 residues. CDR3 sequence reads: CASSSRGEAFF. CDR3 in DNA: TGTGCCAGCAGTAGCAGGGGTGAAGCTTTCTTT.

The J gene is TRBJ2-7, the V gene TRBV7-9, with 7 bases fitting TRBD1. CDR3 length: 16 amino acids. V lost 4 bases and J lost 0; bases outside the gene matches: 9. The V gene's germline CDR1 is SEHNR and CDR2 FQNEAQ (reference sequence). The CDR3 sequence is CASSSLDRVASYEQYF. The CDR3, as DNA: TGTGCCAGCAGCTCTCTAGACAGGGTGGCCTCCTACGAGCAGTACTTC.

This clone was seen a handful of times. The chain links TRBV29-1 to TRBJ2-3, with TRBD1 as a possible D gene (5 bases). The germline V and J ends were trimmed by 4 bases and 6 bases, with 8 bases remaining between them. CDR1 and CDR2 (germline): SQVTM, ANQGSEA. The CDR3 runs 11 residues. This CDR3 is CSVAPGDTQYF. CDR3 coding DNA: TGCAGCGTTGCCCCAGGGGATACGCAGTATTTT.

The CDR3 spells CASSTGQGAPTEAFF. The CDR3 DNA follows: TGTGCCAGCAGTACGGGACAGGGGGCGCCCACTGAAGCTTTCTTT. This chain joins TRBV27 and TRBJ1-1, with 12 positions matching TRBD1. Germline V gene lookup returns CDR1 MNHEY and CDR2 SMNVEV (reference sequence). Trimming at V came to 5 bases and at J to 4 bases, leaving 5 bases not matched to a gene. The CDR3 is made up of 15 amino acids.